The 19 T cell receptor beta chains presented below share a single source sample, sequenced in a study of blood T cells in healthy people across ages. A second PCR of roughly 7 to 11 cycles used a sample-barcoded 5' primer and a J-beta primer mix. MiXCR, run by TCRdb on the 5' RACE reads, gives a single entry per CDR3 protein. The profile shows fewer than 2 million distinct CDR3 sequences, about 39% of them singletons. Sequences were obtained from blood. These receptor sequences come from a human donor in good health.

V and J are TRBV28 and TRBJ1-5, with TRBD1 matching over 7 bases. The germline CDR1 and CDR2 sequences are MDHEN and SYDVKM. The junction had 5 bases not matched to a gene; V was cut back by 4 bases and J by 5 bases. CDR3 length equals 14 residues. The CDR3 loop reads CASSSWTGYQPQHF. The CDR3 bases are TGTGCCAGCAGTTCATGGACAGGCTATCAGCCCCAGCATTTT.

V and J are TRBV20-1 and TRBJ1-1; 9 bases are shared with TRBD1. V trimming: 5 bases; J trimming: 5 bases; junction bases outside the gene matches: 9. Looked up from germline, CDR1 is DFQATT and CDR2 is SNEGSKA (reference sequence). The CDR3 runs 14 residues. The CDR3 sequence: CSAQIGTGSTEAFF. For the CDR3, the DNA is TGCAGTGCTCAAATAGGGACAGGGTCTACTGAAGCTTTCTTT.

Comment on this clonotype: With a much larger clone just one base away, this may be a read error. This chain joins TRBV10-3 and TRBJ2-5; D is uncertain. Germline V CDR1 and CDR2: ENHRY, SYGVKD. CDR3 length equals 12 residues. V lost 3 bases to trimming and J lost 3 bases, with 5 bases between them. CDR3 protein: CAISDKEETQYF. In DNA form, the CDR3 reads TGTGCCATCAGTGATAAGGAAGAGACCCAGTACTTC.

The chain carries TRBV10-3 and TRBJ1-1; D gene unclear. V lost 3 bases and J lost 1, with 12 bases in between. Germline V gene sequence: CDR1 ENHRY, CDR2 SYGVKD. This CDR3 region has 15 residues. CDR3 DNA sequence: TGTGCCATCAGTGATACCGCTGGAACGAACACTGAAGCTTTCTTT. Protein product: CAISDTAGTNTEAFF.

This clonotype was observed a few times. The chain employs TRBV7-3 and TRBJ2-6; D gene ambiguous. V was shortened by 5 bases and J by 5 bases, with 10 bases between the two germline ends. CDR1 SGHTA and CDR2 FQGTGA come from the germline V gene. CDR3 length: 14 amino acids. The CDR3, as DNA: TGTGCCAGCAGCCCAAACAACAGGGCCAACGTCCTGACTTTC. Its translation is CASSPNNRANVLTF.

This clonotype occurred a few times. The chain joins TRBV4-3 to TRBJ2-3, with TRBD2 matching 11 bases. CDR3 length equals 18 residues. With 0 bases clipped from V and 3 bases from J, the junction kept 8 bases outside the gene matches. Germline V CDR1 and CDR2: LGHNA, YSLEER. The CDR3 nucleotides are TGCGCCAGCAGCCAAGAGTTGGTCACTAGCGGGAGAACAGATACGCAGTATTTT. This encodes CASSQELVTSGRTDTQYF.

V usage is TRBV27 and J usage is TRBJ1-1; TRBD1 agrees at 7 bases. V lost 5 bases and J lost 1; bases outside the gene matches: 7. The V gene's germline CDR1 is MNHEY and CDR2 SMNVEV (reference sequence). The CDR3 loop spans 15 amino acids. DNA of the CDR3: TGTGCCAGCAGTCCCCTGGGGACAGCGAACACTGAAGCTTTCTTT. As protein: CASSPLGTANTEAFF.

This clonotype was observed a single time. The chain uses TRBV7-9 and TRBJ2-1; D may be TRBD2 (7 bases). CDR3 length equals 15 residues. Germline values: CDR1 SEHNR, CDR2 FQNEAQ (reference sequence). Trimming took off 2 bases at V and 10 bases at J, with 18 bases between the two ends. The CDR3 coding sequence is TGTGCCAGCAGCTTATTGTGGGGGGGCGGACAGGAGCAGTTCTTC. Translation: CASSLLWGGGQEQFF.

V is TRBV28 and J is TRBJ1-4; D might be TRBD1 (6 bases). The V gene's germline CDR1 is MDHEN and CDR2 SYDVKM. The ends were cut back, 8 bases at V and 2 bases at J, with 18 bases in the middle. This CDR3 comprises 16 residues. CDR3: CASSFLSGATNEKLFF. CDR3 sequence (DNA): TGTGCCAGCTCCTTTTTATCGGGGGCGACTAATGAAAAACTGTTTTTT.

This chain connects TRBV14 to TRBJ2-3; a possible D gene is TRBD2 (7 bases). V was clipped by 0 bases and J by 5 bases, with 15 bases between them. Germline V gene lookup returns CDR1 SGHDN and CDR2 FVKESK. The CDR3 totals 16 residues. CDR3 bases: TGTGCCAGCAGCCAAGAAGGGAGGGGGTCTGGAGATACGCAGTATTTT. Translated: CASSQEGRGSGDTQYF. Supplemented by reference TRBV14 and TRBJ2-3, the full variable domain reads EAGVTQFPSHSVIEKGQTVTLRCDPISGHDNLYWYRRVMGKEIKFLLHFVKESKQDESGMPNNRFLAERTGGTYSTLKVQPAELEDSGVYFCASSQEGRGSGDTQYFGPGTRLTVL.

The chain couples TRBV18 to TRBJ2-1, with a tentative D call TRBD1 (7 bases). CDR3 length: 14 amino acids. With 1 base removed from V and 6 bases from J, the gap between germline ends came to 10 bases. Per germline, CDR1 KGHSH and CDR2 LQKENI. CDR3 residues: CASSPLRDSNEQFF. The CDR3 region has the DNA TGTGCCAGCTCACCACTGCGGGACAGCAATGAGCAGTTCTTC.

The CDR3 DNA follows: TGCGCCAGCAGCTTGGAAATGGGACCTTTTTACGAGCAGTACTTC. This sequence encodes CASSLEMGPFYEQYF. This rearrangement joins TRBV5-1 to TRBJ2-7; the D call may be TRBD1 or TRBD2 (5 bases each). Germline V gene lookup returns CDR1 SGHRS and CDR2 YFSETQ. This CDR3 contains 15 residues. V was pared by 0 bases and J by 4 bases, with 14 bases between.

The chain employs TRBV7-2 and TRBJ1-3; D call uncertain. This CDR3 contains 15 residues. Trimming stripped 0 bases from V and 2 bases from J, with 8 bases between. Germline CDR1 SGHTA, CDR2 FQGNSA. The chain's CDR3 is CASSLAGLAGNTIYF. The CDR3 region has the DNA TGTGCCAGCAGCTTAGCAGGTCTTGCTGGAAACACCATATATTTT.

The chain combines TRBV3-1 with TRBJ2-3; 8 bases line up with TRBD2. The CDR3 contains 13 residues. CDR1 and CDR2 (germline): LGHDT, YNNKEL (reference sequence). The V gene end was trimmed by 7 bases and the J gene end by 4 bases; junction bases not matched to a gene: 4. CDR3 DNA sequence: TGTGCCAGCACTTCGCGGGGGGCAGATACGCAGTATTTT. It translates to CASTSRGADTQYF.

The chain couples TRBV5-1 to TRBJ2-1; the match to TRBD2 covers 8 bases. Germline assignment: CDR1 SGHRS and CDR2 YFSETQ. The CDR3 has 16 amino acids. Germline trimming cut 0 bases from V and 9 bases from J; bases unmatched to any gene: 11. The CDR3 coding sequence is TGCGCCAGCAGCTTGGCCGGTAGCGGGGTAGAGGGTGAGCAGTTCTTC. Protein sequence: CASSLAGSGVEGEQFF.

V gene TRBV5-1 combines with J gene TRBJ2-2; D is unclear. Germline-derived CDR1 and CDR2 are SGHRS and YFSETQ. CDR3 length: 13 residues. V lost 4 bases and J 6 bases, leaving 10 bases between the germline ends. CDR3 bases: TGCGCCAGCAGCACCGACATTTCCGGGGAGCTGTTTTTT. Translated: CASSTDISGELFF.

CDR3 amino acids: CASSGTTISGKTQYF. CDR3 bases: TGTGCCAGCAGTGGGACTACTATCTCCGGCAAGACCCAGTACTTC. The gene calls are TRBV11-3 and TRBJ2-5, with 7 bases lining up with TRBD2. J lost 6 bases, V lost 6 bases, and 13 bases had no gene match. Germline CDR1 is SGHNT and CDR2 is YENEEA. The CDR3 totals 15 residues.

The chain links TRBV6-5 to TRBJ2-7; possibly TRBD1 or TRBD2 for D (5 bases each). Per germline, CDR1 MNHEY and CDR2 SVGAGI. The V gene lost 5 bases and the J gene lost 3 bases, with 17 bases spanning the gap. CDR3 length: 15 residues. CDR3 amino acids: CASSAERGPYYEQYF. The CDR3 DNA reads TGTGCCAGCAGTGCAGAACGGGGACCCTACTACGAGCAGTACTTC.

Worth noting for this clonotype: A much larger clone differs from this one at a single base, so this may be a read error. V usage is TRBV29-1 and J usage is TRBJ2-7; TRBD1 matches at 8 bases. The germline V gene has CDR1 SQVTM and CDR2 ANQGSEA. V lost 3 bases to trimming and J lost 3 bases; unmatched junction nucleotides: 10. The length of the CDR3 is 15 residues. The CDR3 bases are TGCAGCGTTGAGCGCAGGGGGCGGGTGCGCTACGAGCAGTACTTC. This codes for CSVERRGRVRYEQYF.